This TCR beta chain was observed in a study of shared clonotypes between healthy human individuals. Per the original data handling: ImmunoSEQ output held junction-only sequences without quality scores, so filtering differed. Sequencing used immunoSEQ multiplex PCR; TCRdb keeps in-frame clones, though not all of them. The V and J calls and clone size come from that table; D and trimming were worked out from the DNA. Of 470,000 or so clones listed, more than 75% are singletons. J was trimmed by 7 bases and V by 0 bases; bases with no gene match: 6. CDR1 MDHEN and CDR2 SYDVKM come from the germline V gene. The CDR3 has 16 residues.

The receptor comes from a woman in her thirties or forties in good health. Some clones in this sample may be carry-over from other donors' samples. This rearrangement joins TRBV28 to TRBJ2-1; the match to TRBD1 covers 10 bases. The sample consisted of PBMCs. CDR3 coding DNA: TGTGCCAGCAGTTTATGGGGTGACAGGGGGCGTAATGAGCAGTTCTTC. Its protein is CASSLWGDRGRNEQFF.